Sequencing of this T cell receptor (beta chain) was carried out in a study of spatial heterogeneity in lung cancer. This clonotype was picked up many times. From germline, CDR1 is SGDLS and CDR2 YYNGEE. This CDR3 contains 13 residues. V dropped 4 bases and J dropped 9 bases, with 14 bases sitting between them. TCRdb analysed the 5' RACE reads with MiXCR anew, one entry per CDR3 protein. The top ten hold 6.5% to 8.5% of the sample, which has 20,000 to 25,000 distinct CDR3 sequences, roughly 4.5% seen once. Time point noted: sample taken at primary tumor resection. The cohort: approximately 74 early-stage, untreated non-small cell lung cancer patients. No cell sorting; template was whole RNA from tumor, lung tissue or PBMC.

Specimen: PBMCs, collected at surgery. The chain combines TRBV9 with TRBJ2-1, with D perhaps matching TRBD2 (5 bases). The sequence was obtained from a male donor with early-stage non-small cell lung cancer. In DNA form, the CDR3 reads TGTGCCAGCAGCATAGGGAGCTATGGTGAGCAGTTCTTC. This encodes CASSIGSYGEQFF.